A selection of T cell receptor beta chains follows, all from one sample in a study of Ad26.COV2.S vaccination and SARS-CoV-2 variants. The data were produced by immunoSEQ multiplex PCR, yet TCRdb's version contains in-frame clones alone and is incomplete. The repertoire consists of over 90,000 clones, with around three quarters occurring once and the leading ten covering roughly 17%. The material was peripheral blood, obtained after recovery from COVID-19. The receptor set was obtained from a human donor who had recovered from COVID-19. The CDR3 runs from the conserved cysteine through the conserved F or W. The D gene is left open where the match is weak. Expanded clones get a size class; other rows say once, few or many, or leave the size out.

>TRBV5-5|TRBD1|-|TRBJ2-5
TGTGCCAGCAGCTTGGTGGCAGGGGGCTCCGAGACCCAGTACTTC
CASSLVAGGSETQYF
>TRBV5-1|-|few|TRBJ2-2
TGCGCCAGCGGGACTCCGCTGGGCGGGGAGCTGTTTTTT
CASGTPLGGELFF
>TRBV4-3|-|-|TRBJ2-3
TGCGCCAGCAGCCAAGAATCCACAGGGTCGGGACCAGATACGCAGTATTTT
CASSQESTGSGPDTQYF
>TRBV11-1|-|-|TRBJ2-3
TGTGCCAGCAGCCGCAGACAGGGCACAGATACGCAGTATTTT
CASSRRQGTDTQYF
>TRBV3-1/TRBV3-2|TRBD1|-|TRBJ2-2
TGTGCCAGCAGCCAAGGATCGGGACAGGGGGCCGGGGAGCTGTTTTTT
CASSQGSGQGAGELFF
>TRBV12-3/TRBV12-4|-|-|TRBJ1-4
TGTGCCAGCAGTTTTGTTAGAGGCGAAAAACTGTTTTTT
CASSFVRGEKLFF
>TRBV5-4|TRBD1|-|TRBJ2-3
TGTGCCAGCAGCCCAGGGGGCAACACAGATACGCAGTATTTT
CASSPGGNTDTQYF
>TRBV7-2|TRBD1|-|TRBJ1-6
TGTGCCAGCAGCCCTCGACAGGGATCACCCCTCCACTTT
CASSPRQGSPLHF
>TRBV30|-|-|TRBJ1-1
TGTGCCTGGAGTGTACCCACAAATTGGAACACTGAAGCTTTCTTT
CAWSVPTNWNTEAFF
>TRBV4-3|-|-|TRBJ1-2
TGCGCCAGCAGCCAAGGAAACAGGGTTGCCTATGGCTACACCTTC
CASSQGNRVAYGYTF
>TRBV6-2/TRBV6-3|-|once|TRBJ1-4
TGTGCCAGCAGTCATCACGGCAGGGCGAATGAAAAACTGTTTTTT
CASSHHGRANEKLFF
>TRBV4-2|-|-|TRBJ2-3
TGTGCCAGCAGCCAAGAAGTATCGAGCACAGATACGCAGTATTTT
CASSQEVSSTDTQYF
>TRBV19|-|few|TRBJ1-5
TGTGCCAGTAGTTCAGAAACGGGCGGTTACGGCAATCAGCCCCAGCATTTT
CASSSETGGYGNQPQHF
>TRBV5-1|TRBD1|-|TRBJ2-7
TGCGCCAGCAGCCCCCGGACAGGGCAGTACGAGCAGTACTTC
CASSPRTGQYEQYF
>TRBV4-1|TRBD2|-|TRBJ2-1
TGCGCCAGCAGGTTCTCGGGGGCGGGGGGGTTTTACAATGAGCAGTTCTTC
CASRFSGAGGFYNEQFF
>TRBV10-1|TRBD1|-|TRBJ1-1
TGCGCCAGCAGTATGACAGGGAGAGGGGATGAAGCTTTCTTT
CASSMTGRGDEAFF
>TRBV5-4|-|few|TRBJ2-1
TGTGCCAGCAGCCAAAACCGTCTAGGGAGCTCCTACAATGAGCAGTTCTTC
CASSQNRLGSSYNEQFF
>TRBV3-1/TRBV3-2|-|-|TRBJ2-7
TGTGCCAGCACCGACAGTTCAACCTACGAGCAGTACTTC
CASTDSSTYEQYF
>TRBV6-2/TRBV6-3|-|-|TRBJ2-5
TGTGCCAGCAGTTACGCCGGACTTGAAGAAGAGACCCAGTACTTC
CASSYAGLEEETQYF
>TRBV11-2|-|-|TRBJ2-5
TGTGCCAGCAGCTTAACGGGGGAGACCCAGTACTTC
CASSLTGETQYF
>TRBV7-9|-|-|TRBJ2-1
TGTGCCAGCAGCCTCAAAGCGGATGAGCAGTTCTTC
CASSLKADEQFF
>TRBV4-1|-|-|TRBJ2-2
TGCGCCAGCAGCCAAGTCGTACACACCGGGGAGCTGTTTTTT
CASSQVVHTGELFF
>TRBV28|TRBD1|-|TRBJ2-2
TGTGCCAGCAGAACAGGGGGAGGCGGGGAGCTGTTTTTT
CASRTGGGGELFF
>TRBV28|TRBD1|-|TRBJ2-5
TGTGCCAGCAGTGCCGGGACAGGGCAAGAGACCCAGTACTTC
CASSAGTGQETQYF
>TRBV28|-|-|TRBJ1-1
TGTGCCAGCCGCGGGGGTTCGAACACTGAAGCTTTCTTT
CASRGGSNTEAFF
>TRBV21-1|-|-|TRBJ2-7
TGTGCCAGCAGCAAAGTGCCTAGCAGTAGCTCCTACGAGCAGTACTTC
CASSKVPSSSSYEQYF
>TRBV19|TRBD1|-|TRBJ2-6
TGTGCCAGTAGACATGGGGACAGGGTGGCTGGGGCCAACGTCCTGACTTTC
CASRHGDRVAGANVLTF
>TRBV28|-|-|TRBJ1-2
TGTGCCAGCAGTTTAAGTAACTCCGGCGGCTACACCTTC
CASSLSNSGGYTF
>TRBV28|-|-|TRBJ2-6
TGTGCCACCACGGGACGTGGGGCCAACGTCCTGACTTTC
CATTGRGANVLTF
>TRBV19|TRBD1|-|TRBJ1-1
TGTGCCAGTACACAGACAGGGAGTGCTCCTAAAGCTTTCTTT
CASTQTGSAPKAFF
>TRBV5-4|-|-|TRBJ2-6
TGTGCCAGCAGCCAGGGGAGGGCGCAACGGACCTCTGGGGCCAACGTCCTGACTTTC
CASSQGRAQRTSGANVLTF
>TRBV12-3/TRBV12-4|-|-|TRBJ2-7
TGTGCCAGCAGTTTAGCCCTGGTACGGCAGTACTTC
CASSLALVRQYF
>TRBV29-1|TRBD2|-|TRBJ2-2
TGCAGCATAGGACTAGCGGGGGGAACCGGGGAGCTGTTTTTT
CSIGLAGGTGELFF
>TRBV7-6|-|-|TRBJ1-3
TGTGCCAGCAGCCCCGGTGTGGACAGAGGAAACACCATATATTTT
CASSPGVDRGNTIYF
>TRBV14|-|-|TRBJ2-1
TGTGCCAGCAGCGAGTGGGGCCTTTACAATGAGCAGTTCTTC
CASSEWGLYNEQFF
>TRBV18|-|-|TRBJ2-7
TGTGCCAGCTCAGGAAATCAGGGGTCGCGCTACGAGCAGTACTTC
CASSGNQGSRYEQYF
>TRBV29-1|TRBD1|once|TRBJ2-3
TGCAGCGCAACGGGACAGATCACAGATACGCAGTATTTT
CSATGQITDTQYF
>TRBV30|-|-|TRBJ2-3
TGTGCCTGGAGGTTTTCCACAGATACGCAGTATTTT
CAWRFSTDTQYF
>TRBV28|-|-|TRBJ2-3
TGTGCCAGCAGTTTACAACAGCTTTCAGCAGATACGCAGTATTTT
CASSLQQLSADTQYF
>TRBV2|TRBD1|-|TRBJ1-2
TGTGCCAGCAGCGACCGCGACAGGGTTGGCTACACCTTC
CASSDRDRVGYTF
>TRBV14|TRBD1|-|TRBJ2-1
TGTGCCAGCAGCAAAGGACAGGCCCAGAATGAGCAGTTCTTC
CASSKGQAQNEQFF